A selection of T cell receptor beta chains follows, all from one sample in a study of blood T cell repertoires in COVID-19. Profiling relied on immunoSEQ multiplex PCR, and the TCRdb table lists in-frame clones only, not all of them. This table has roughly 200,000 clones, around 90% appearing once. The sample taken for sequencing was peripheral blood. These receptors were obtained from a man in his late teens or twenties with active or convalescent COVID-19. The CDR3 runs from the conserved cysteine through the conserved F or W. A D gene is named only where the DNA matches it firmly. Some rows have no size entry. The others give once, few or many, or a class for an expanded clone.

abundance	v_gene	d_gene	len	j_gene	CDR3nt	CDR3aa
-	TRBV5-1	-	15	TRBJ2-7	TGCGCCAGCAGCTTGGGCGGGGTGGGCGTTTACGAGCAGTACTTC	CASSLGGVGVYEQYF
-	TRBV7-2	-	15	TRBJ2-2	TGTGCCAGCAGCCGGAACCCCTGGGGGGCCGGGGAGCTGTTTTTT	CASSRNPWGAGELFF
-	TRBV3-1/TRBV3-2	-	17	TRBJ2-1	TGTGCCAGCAGCCAGTTTGTTCCTAGCGTTCCAGTCAGGGAGCAGTTCTTC	CASSQFVPSVPVREQFF
-	TRBV5-6	-	15	TRBJ1-2	TGTGCCAGCAGCTTGCGTACGATCCAGAAACGTGGCTACACCTTC	CASSLRTIQKRGYTF
-	TRBV5-4	TRBD2	16	TRBJ2-1	TGTGCCAGCAGCTTCGGCGGGACTAGCAGCAACAATGAGCAGTTCTTC	CASSFGGTSSNNEQFF
-	TRBV20-1	-	11	TRBJ2-7	TGCAGTGCTGGGACTCAGTCCGAGCAGTACTTC	CSAGTQSEQYF
-	TRBV9	-	13	TRBJ1-1	TGTGCCAGCAGCGTAGGGCGAGGGACTGAAGCTTTCTTT	CASSVGRGTEAFF
-	TRBV7-6	TRBD1	16	TRBJ1-4	TGTGCCAGCAGCTTAGTTACAGGGGCAACTAATGAAAAACTGTTTTTT	CASSLVTGATNEKLFF
-	TRBV6-1	TRBD1	16	TRBJ2-2	TGTGCCAGCAGTGGAATAGGGGGCGCAATTGCCGGGGAGCTGTTTTTT	CASSGIGGAIAGELFF
-	TRBV5-4	-	16	TRBJ2-7	TGTGCCAGCAGCCCCGGCGGTCTAGCGACTGCCTACGAGCAGTACTTC	CASSPGGLATAYEQYF
-	TRBV28	TRBD1	13	TRBJ1-2	TGTGCCAGCAGAACTGGGACAGGGAGAGGCTACACCTTC	CASRTGTGRGYTF
-	TRBV6-5	-	15	TRBJ2-7	TGTGCCAGCAGTTACTCCAGGGTGACCAACTACGAGCAGTACTTC	CASSYSRVTNYEQYF
-	TRBV5-8	TRBD1	17	TRBJ1-5	TGTGCCAGCAGCATACTACCTATGACAGGGTTCAATCAGCCCCAGCATTTT	CASSILPMTGFNQPQHF
-	TRBV24-1	TRBD1	17	TRBJ2-1	TGTGCCACCAGTGATTTCCCGGGACAGGGCTCCTACAATGAGCAGTTCTTC	CATSDFPGQGSYNEQFF
-	TRBV30	-	17	TRBJ2-2	TGTGCCTGGAGTGTACCCAGGGGCTACGCGAACACCGGGGAGCTGTTTTTT	CAWSVPRGYANTGELFF
-	TRBV6-2/TRBV6-3	TRBD2	15	TRBJ2-3	TGTGCCAGCAGCCTCGGACTAGCGGGAGTGGATACGCAGTATTTT	CASSLGLAGVDTQYF
-	TRBV4-2	TRBD2	16	TRBJ2-1	TGTGCCAGCAGCCATTCGGGAGGTCTCCCCCACAATGAGCAGTTCTTC	CASSHSGGLPHNEQFF
-	TRBV5-4	-	13	TRBJ2-7	TGTGCCAGCAGCTTGGGGGGAGGCTACGAGCAGTACTTC	CASSLGGGYEQYF
-	TRBV6-5	-	11	TRBJ2-1	TGTGCCATCGTCGCGGTCAATGAGCAGTTCTTC	CAIVAVNEQFF
-	TRBV12-3/TRBV12-4	-	13	TRBJ1-2	TGTGCCAGCAGGAACAGGGCTAACTATGGCTACACCTTC	CASRNRANYGYTF
-	TRBV12-5	TRBD1	19	TRBJ1-1	TGTGCTAGTGGTCCGGAAAAAATCACAGGGGGAGAACGGGACACTGAAGCTTTCTTT	CASGPEKITGGERDTEAFF
few	TRBV10-1	-	13	TRBJ2-1	TGCGCCAGCAGCGAAACGGTCGCCGGTGAGCAGTTCTTC	CASSETVAGEQFF
-	TRBV18	TRBD1	16	TRBJ1-6	TGTGCCAGCTCACCACCGCTCGGACAGGGTGGGTCACCCCTCCACTTT	CASSPPLGQGGSPLHF
-	TRBV30	TRBD1	16	TRBJ2-3	TGTGCCTGGAGTGTACTTGGGACAGGGAGCACAGATACGCAGTATTTT	CAWSVLGTGSTDTQYF
-	TRBV19	TRBD2	15	TRBJ2-1	TGTGCCAGTAGTATCCTTAGCGGGAGGGGCGGTGAGCAGTTCTTC	CASSILSGRGGEQFF
-	TRBV3-1/TRBV3-2	TRBD2	15	TRBJ2-2	TGTGCCAGCAGCCAAGGTCCACTAGCGGACGGGGAGCTGTTTTTT	CASSQGPLADGELFF
-	TRBV12-3/TRBV12-4	-	13	TRBJ2-3	TGTGCCAGCAGTTTCGAGAACACAGATACGCAGTATTTT	CASSFENTDTQYF
-	TRBV5-1	TRBD2	18	TRBJ2-2	TGCGCCAGCAGCTTGGGGGGTAGCGGGAGAGGTGACACCGGGGAGCTGTTTTTT	CASSLGGSGRGDTGELFF
-	TRBV2	-	15	TRBJ1-1	TGTGCCAGAGTTACTTGGGTAGGGGGGAACACTGAAGCTTTCTTT	CARVTWVGGNTEAFF
-	TRBV29-1	TRBD2	14	TRBJ2-1	TGCAGCGTTGAAAGTCTAGCGGACTACAATGAGCAGTTCTTC	CSVESLADYNEQFF
-	TRBV7-9	-	13	TRBJ1-1	TGTGCCAGCATGAGCCTGGTTTCCACTGAAGCTTTCTTT	CASMSLVSTEAFF
-	TRBV7-8	-	14	TRBJ1-5	TGTGCCAGCAGCTCCTCCGGGACAAATCAGCCCCAGCATTTT	CASSSSGTNQPQHF
-	TRBV30	TRBD2	13	TRBJ2-1	TGTGCCTGGGCCTGGGGGGGTTCCAATGAGCAGTTCTTC	CAWAWGGSNEQFF
-	TRBV11-2	TRBD2	14	TRBJ2-5	TGTGCCAGCAGCCCGAGTAGCGGGACCTCCGGGCAGTACTTC	CASSPSSGTSGQYF
-	TRBV9	-	15	TRBJ2-3	TGTGCCAGCACCCTAGAACCAGGGGGCACAGATACGCAGTATTTT	CASTLEPGGTDTQYF
-	TRBV11-3	TRBD2	13	TRBJ2-1	TGTGCCAGCAGCTTAGAAAGTTCGGGAGGACTGTTCTTC	CASSLESSGGLFF
-	TRBV6-2/TRBV6-3	-	15	TRBJ1-2	TGTGCCAGCAGTTATCTTTCCAGTGCTAACTATGGCTACACCTTC	CASSYLSSANYGYTF
-	TRBV12-2	-	14	TRBJ2-7	TGTGCAAGTCGCTTAGGGACAGGGTCCTACGAGCAGTACTTC	CASRLGTGSYEQYF
-	TRBV27	TRBD1	16	TRBJ1-5	TGTACCTCCCGCGGGACAGGGTTGGGGAGCAATCAGCCCCAGCATTTT	CTSRGTGLGSNQPQHF
few	TRBV7-3	-	15	TRBJ1-1	TGTGCCAGCAGCTCCGCAGGGATTTGGGGCACTGAAGCTTTCTTT	CASSSAGIWGTEAFF
-	TRBV7-9	-	13	TRBJ1-6	TGTGCCAGCAGCCCGCAGGGTGATTCACCCCTCCACTTT	CASSPQGDSPLHF
-	TRBV6-1	-	15	TRBJ1-5	TGTGCCAGCAGTGAAGGGGGGGGGCATAATCAGCCCCAGCATTTT	CASSEGGGHNQPQHF
-	TRBV24-1	-	15	TRBJ2-1	TGTGCCACCAGTTCAGCGGGCGGCACCTACAATGAGCAGTTCTTC	CATSSAGGTYNEQFF
-	TRBV20-1	-	11	TRBJ2-2	TGCAGTGTTTCCCGCACCGGGGAGCTGTTTTTT	CSVSRTGELFF
-	TRBV6-5	-	14	TRBJ2-2	TGTGCCAGCAAAAGGGGTGCGAACACCGGGGAGCTGTTTTTT	CASKRGANTGELFF
-	TRBV2	TRBD1	14	TRBJ2-5	TGTGCCAGCAGAACAGGGGGCTTCCAAGAGACCCAGTACTTC	CASRTGGFQETQYF
-	TRBV20-1	-	14	TRBJ2-5	TGCAGTGCTAGTGAACTTTCGGGGGAAGAGACCCAGTACTTC	CSASELSGEETQYF
-	TRBV18	TRBD1	15	TRBJ1-5	TGTGCCAGCTCACCAGACAGGGGCCCACATCAGCCCCAGCATTTT	CASSPDRGPHQPQHF
few	TRBV6-5	TRBD1	15	TRBJ1-2	TGTGCCAGCAGAGTGACAGGGGTTTCTAACTATGGCTACACCTTC	CASRVTGVSNYGYTF
-	TRBV3-1/TRBV3-2	-	13	TRBJ1-6	TGTGCCAGCAGCCAAGTCGCACGGTCACCCCTCCACTTT	CASSQVARSPLHF
-	TRBV6-5	-	14	TRBJ2-7	TGTGCCAGCAGACTACCTCTCAGGGGTTACGAGCAGTACTTC	CASRLPLRGYEQYF
-	TRBV28	TRBD1	16	TRBJ1-5	TGTGCCAGCAGTTTATGGGTTCTGACAGGGGCTCAGCCCCAGCATTTT	CASSLWVLTGAQPQHF
-	TRBV5-1	TRBD1	14	TRBJ1-6	TGCGCCAGCAGCTTGGCCGCAGGGGGCGAAACCCTCCACTTT	CASSLAAGGETLHF
-	TRBV27	TRBD1	15	TRBJ2-5	TGTGCCAGCAGCCGGGACAGGGTCGTAGAAGAGACCCAGTACTTC	CASSRDRVVEETQYF
-	TRBV11-3	TRBD1	16	TRBJ2-5	TGTGCCAGCAGCTTAGGCCGTGGACAGGGCCAAGAGACCCAGTACTTC	CASSLGRGQGQETQYF
-	TRBV6-2/TRBV6-3	TRBD2	12	TRBJ2-7	TGTGCCAGCAGTGCGGGAGTCTACGAGCAGTACTTC	CASSAGVYEQYF
once	TRBV25-1	TRBD1	14	TRBJ2-6	TGTGCCAGCAAGGGGGCATCTGGGGCCAACGTCCTGACTTTC	CASKGASGANVLTF
-	TRBV29-1	-	13	TRBJ2-7	TGCAGCGTACAGACAGACGGCTCCTACGAGCAGTACTTC	CSVQTDGSYEQYF
-	TRBV29-1	-	19	TRBJ1-2	TGCAGCCCATTCGCGTTGAAGTCGGGGTGGGGACACCCTAACTATGGCTACACCTTC	CSPFALKSGWGHPNYGYTF
-	TRBV7-2	-	13	TRBJ2-7	TGTGCCAGCAGCTCAAAGTCCGGCGGGGAGCAGTACTTC	CASSSKSGGEQYF